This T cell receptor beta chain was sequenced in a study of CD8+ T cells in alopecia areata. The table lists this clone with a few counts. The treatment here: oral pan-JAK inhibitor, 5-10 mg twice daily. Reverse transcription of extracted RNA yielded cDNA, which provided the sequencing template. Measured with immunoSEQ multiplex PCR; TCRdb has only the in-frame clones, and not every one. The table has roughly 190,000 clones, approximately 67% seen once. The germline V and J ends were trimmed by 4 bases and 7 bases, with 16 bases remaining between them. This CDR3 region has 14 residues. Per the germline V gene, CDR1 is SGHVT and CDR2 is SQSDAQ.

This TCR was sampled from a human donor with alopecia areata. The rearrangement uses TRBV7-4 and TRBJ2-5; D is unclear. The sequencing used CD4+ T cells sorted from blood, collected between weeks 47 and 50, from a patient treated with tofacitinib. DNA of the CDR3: TGTGCCAGCAGCTACGGACCTCACGTTGGGACCCAGTACTTC. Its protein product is CASSYGPHVGTQYF.